A single T cell receptor beta chain is shown here with its context. Its recognized antigen is unknown. No much larger clone exists at a distance of one base, and base qualities are not known. The sample comes from a study of blood T cell repertoires in COVID-19 (dated by TCRdb to 2020 to 2021). Regarding the study in general: Samples from collaborators originated in the United States, Italy and Spain and spanned both the acute and convalescent phases of COVID-19. The material from the prospective study consisted of cDNA or gDNA derived from T cells, B-cell-depleted T cells, or PBMCs. Deeply sampled blood TCRbeta repertoires from subjects exposed to, actively infected with, or recovered from COVID-19 were included in the dataset. The repertoires were released in a freely available public database intended as a resource for research on the immune response to SARS-CoV-2. The samples were drawn from two sources: the first 160 participants of the ongoing ImmuneRACE study, and 950 to 1,500 subjects contributed by 6 global collaborators. Sample metadata almost always included a de-identified subject ID, COVID-19 status, age in years and sex. Where available, HLA class I and class II types were taken from metadata supplied by the sample provider and were not determined by assay-based typing. What the authors observed across the whole study: How much clinical and demographic metadata was included differed by source and by participant, and the metadata was provided uncurated.

Sequences SGHVS (CDR1) and FNYEAQ (CDR2) are obtained from the germline V gene. The CDR3 spans 13 residues, from the cysteine through the phenylalanine. Just the 39-base CDR3 DNA is kept, in frame starting at base 1. V and J lose 2 bases and 6 bases, and a span of 8 bases separates them. In Seattle, one collaborating source enrolled patients while the infection was active and tracked those patients longitudinally over the course of disease. The collaborating institutions used their own protocols to collect whole blood in K2EDTA tubes. Collaborator samples were shipped for TCRbeta analysis as frozen whole blood, isolated PBMCs, or DNA extracted from either sample type. TCRbeta CDR3 regions were amplified from genomic DNA by means of the immunoSEQ Assay, a bias-controlled multiplex PCR. The paper's data handling went like this. Nucleated cell counts per sample were estimated from amplification of reference gene primers within the assay. To quantify the absolute abundance of each unique TCRbeta CDR3 rearrangement, sequence reads were collapsed and filtered. Productive Simpson clonality was computed per sample as the square root of Simpson's diversity index over productive rearrangements. TCRdb took this table from immuneACCESS and kept in-frame rearrangements with V and J called. Such tables lack part of the clones; where checked against another copy, unresolved V genes explain under half of the gap, and the rest is unexplained. That table gives V, J and clone size, and the DNA gave D and trimming. This sample lists roughly 440,000 clones; roughly 88% were detected once. The ten largest clones represent 10% to 15% of the sample.

The V and J segments used are TRBV7-6 and TRBJ2-1, with the D gene too uncertain to name. The source of this sequence is a woman aged 50 to 65 with COVID-19, enrolled during active disease. Sample: peripheral blood. The CDR3: CASSLPAPNEQFF. The bases read TGTGCCAGCAGCTTACCCGCGCCCAATGAGCAGTTCTTC.